A single sample gave rise to the 19 T cell receptor beta chains below, sequenced in a study of shared clonotypes between healthy human individuals. Data came from immunoSEQ multiplex PCR; TCRdb stores just in-frame clones and leaves some out. The sample has roughly 200,000 clones, 65% to 80% seen once. Sequenced sample: memory CD4+ T cells sorted from blood. Stated subset: CD45RA-negative fraction. Source of these receptors: a man aged 25 to 40 in good health.

The CDR3 DNA is TGTGCCAGCAGCTTTGCTAGCGGACTCACAGATACGCAGTATTTT. Amino acid sequence: CASSFASGLTDTQYF. This sequence joins TRBV7-2 and TRBJ2-3; 7 bases map to TRBD2. The CDR3 has 15 residues. Germline lookup yields CDR1 SGHTA and CDR2 FQGNSA. The J segment lost 2 bases and the V segment lost 3 bases, leaving 5 bases of the junction unmatched.

The V call is TRBV5-1, the J call TRBJ1-2; TRBD1 is a possible D gene (6 bases). The CDR3 has 14 amino acids. The V end was cut by 5 bases, the J end by 0 bases, with 11 bases between. Per germline, CDR1 SGHRS and CDR2 YFSETQ. CDR3 region: CASRSTGTNYGYTF. The DNA for the CDR3 is TGCGCCAGCAGATCGACAGGTACTAACTATGGCTACACCTTC.

The chain links TRBV7-2 to TRBJ1-3, with 8 bases lining up with TRBD1. This CDR3 is built from 17 residues. Trimming cost V 4 bases and J 4 bases; bases outside gene matches: 12. Germline values: CDR1 SGHTA, CDR2 FQGNSA. The chain's CDR3 is CASSSKPGGIEGNTIYF. The CDR3 region has the DNA TGTGCCAGCAGCTCTAAGCCAGGGGGCATAGAAGGAAACACCATATATTTT. The variable domain in full, completed from reference TRBV7-2 and TRBJ1-3, reads GAGVSQSPSNKVTEKGKDVELRCDPISGHTALYWYRQSLGQGLEFLIYFQGNSAPDKSGLPSDRFSAERTGGSVSTLTIQRTQQEDSAVYLCASSSKPGGIEGNTIYFGEGSWLTVV.

This clone came up once. The junction departs from the called germline gene at one end, perhaps through a read error. The rearrangement links TRBV6-5 to TRBJ1-1; TRBD1 aligns across 7 bases. CDR1 MNHEY and CDR2 SVGAGI come from the germline V gene. CDR3 length: 12 residues. CDR3 coding DNA: TGTGCCAGCAGTTACGGGGAGGGACAGTGCTTGTTT. This encodes CASSYGEGQCLF.

J is TRBJ1-2 and V is TRBV5-4; tentatively, D is TRBD1 (6 bases). Germline values: CDR1 SGHNT, CDR2 YYREEE (reference sequence). V gave up 3 bases and J gave up 0 bases, with 12 bases separating them. The CDR3 has 15 residues. The CDR3 coding sequence is TGTGCCAGCAGCTCCGTGGACAGCGCTAACTATGGCTACACCTTC. Amino acids: CASSSVDSANYGYTF.

This clone is a singleton in its sample. The rearrangement uses TRBV6-1 and TRBJ1-5; TRBD1 is a possible D gene (5 bases). Germline loops: CDR1 MNHNS, CDR2 SASEGT. CDR3 length equals 14 residues. V dropped 2 bases and J dropped 11 bases, with 16 bases sitting between them. The CDR3 sequence is CASSEPGRSKAQHF. The CDR3 nucleotides are TGTGCCAGCAGTGAACCGGGACGGAGCAAGGCCCAGCATTTT.

The gene calls are TRBV5-1 and TRBJ2-1; 7 positions match TRBD2. CDR1 and CDR2 from the germline V gene are SGHRS and YFSETQ. The CDR3 runs 16 residues. The ends lost 5 bases at V and 2 bases at J; junction bases unmatched: 10. CDR3 coding DNA: TGCGCCAGCAGTACCTCGGGGCGGGGGACCTACAATGAGCAGTTCTTC. Protein sequence: CASSTSGRGTYNEQFF. The full variable domain, its missing parts supplied by reference TRBV5-1 and TRBJ2-1, is KAGVTQTPRYLIKTRGQQVTLSCSPISGHRSVSWYQQTPGQGLQFLFEYFSETQRNKGNFPGRFSGRQFSNSRSEMNVSTLELGDSALYLCASSTSGRGTYNEQFFGPGTRLTVL.

The chain employs TRBV6-5 and TRBJ2-7; 8 nucleotides line up with TRBD2. There are 16 residues in the CDR3. The J segment lost 3 bases and the V segment lost 6 bases, leaving 13 bases of the junction unmatched. Germline CDR1 reads MNHEY; CDR2 reads SVGAGI. CDR3 bases: TGTGCCAGCAGCTACGCGCGTACTAGCGGCTACTACGAGCAGTACTTC. Encoded protein: CASSYARTSGYYEQYF.

The chain employs TRBV6-6 and TRBJ1-2, with 10 bases lining up with TRBD1. V lost 2 bases and J lost 8; bases outside the gene matches: 8. This CDR3 is 15 amino acids long. The germline V gene has CDR1 MNHNY and CDR2 SVGAGI (reference sequence). The CDR3 DNA reads TGTGCCAGCAGTTACGATGACAGGGGGCTGAAAGGCTACACCTTC. It translates to CASSYDDRGLKGYTF.

The chain recombines TRBV9 with TRBJ2-2; 10 bases align to TRBD2. Per germline, CDR1 SGDLS and CDR2 YYNGEE. V trimming: 0 bases; J trimming: 3 bases; junction bases outside the gene matches: 5. This CDR3 comprises 17 residues. CDR3 loop: CASSVVAGGSYTGELFF. The CDR3 DNA sequence: TGTGCCAGCAGCGTAGTAGCGGGAGGTTCCTACACCGGGGAGCTGTTTTTT.

This rearrangement joins TRBV7-2 to TRBJ1-3; no clear D gene. V lost 5 bases and J lost 0, with 11 bases in between. The CDR3 is 15 amino acids. Germline V CDR1 and CDR2: SGHTA, FQGNSA. In DNA, the CDR3 is TGTGCCAGCAGCGCAGATGGTTTCTCTGGAAACACCATATATTTT. Its protein is CASSADGFSGNTIYF.

The chain links TRBV11-3 to TRBJ2-7; D not resolved. The CDR3 length is 13 residues. Germline V lookup: CDR1 SGHNT, CDR2 YENEEA. V lost 1 base and J 2 bases, leaving 6 bases between the germline ends. The CDR3 DNA follows: TGTGCCAGCAGCTTAGGACGAACCTACGAGCAGTACTTC. Translation gives CASSLGRTYEQYF.

The rearrangement links TRBV9 to TRBJ2-1; TRBD2 matches at 7 bases. J lost 3 bases, V lost 4 bases, and 10 bases had no gene match. The CDR3 is made up of 16 amino acids. Germline loops: CDR1 SGDLS, CDR2 YYNGEE. The CDR3 DNA follows: TGTGCCAGCAGCCTACGCGAGACTAGCATCTACAATGAGCAGTTCTTC. It encodes CASSLRETSIYNEQFF.

V gene TRBV6-1 combines with J gene TRBJ1-3; D gene unclear. The germline V and J ends were trimmed by 3 bases and 8 bases, with 5 bases remaining between them. The CDR3 consists of 11 residues. Germline loops: CDR1 MNHNS, CDR2 SASEGT. CDR3 residues: CASSEWDTIYF. The CDR3 DNA sequence: TGTGCCAGCAGTGAGTGGGACACCATATATTTT.

The chain carries TRBV14 and TRBJ1-4; D not certain. From germline, CDR1 is SGHDN and CDR2 FVKESK. The CDR3 runs to 16 residues. Trimming left V 5 bases short and J 4 bases short, with 17 bases between. CDR3 region: CASSVNTLRLNEKLFF. The CDR3 nucleotides read TGTGCCAGCAGCGTAAATACCCTCAGGCTTAATGAAAAACTGTTTTTT.

The chain has TRBV19 and TRBJ2-7, with TRBD2 as a possible D gene (5 bases). The V and J ends lost 6 bases and 2 bases respectively, with 20 bases between them. This CDR3 is 16 amino acids long. Germline CDR1 reads LNHDA; CDR2 reads SQIVND (reference sequence). CDR3: CASSPRRRSGTYEQYF. The CDR3 nucleotides read TGTGCCAGTAGCCCCCGAAGGAGGTCGGGGACCTACGAGCAGTACTTC.

This chain uses TRBV11-2 with TRBJ2-3; 7 nucleotides match TRBD2. The trim removed 5 bases at V and 3 bases at J, leaving 11 bases unmatched. Per the germline V gene, CDR1 is SGHAT and CDR2 is FQNNGV. CDR3 length: 16 amino acids. The CDR3 nucleotides are TGTGCCAGCAGCCCTCTGGGCGGGAGAGGGACAGATACGCAGTATTTT. Translation: CASSPLGGRGTDTQYF. Together with reference TRBV11-2 and TRBJ2-3, the CDR3 gives the full variable domain: EAGVAQSPRYKIIEKRQSVAFWCNPISGHATLYWYQQILGQGPKLLIQFQNNGVVDDSQLPKDRFSAERLKGVDSTLKIQPAKLEDSAVYLCASSPLGGRGTDTQYFGPGTRLTVL.

Note on this clone: Other DNA variants within this sample encode the same CDR3. J is TRBJ1-3 and V is TRBV28; tentative D call: TRBD1 (5 bases). Per the germline V gene, CDR1 is MDHEN and CDR2 is SYDVKM. The CDR3 has 14 amino acids. V was trimmed by 6 bases and J by 1 base, leaving 10 bases between them. The CDR3 protein is CASSPGQSGNTIYF. CDR3 DNA sequence: TGTGCCAGCAGCCCTGGACAATCTGGAAACACCATATATTTT. The variable domain in full, completed from reference TRBV28 and TRBJ1-3, reads DVKVTQSSRYLVKRTGEKVFLECVQDMDHENMFWYRQDPGLGLRLIYFSYDVKMKEKGDIPEGYSVSREKKERFSLILESASTNQTSMYLCASSPGQSGNTIYFGEGSWLTVV.

This clone was recorded a few times. This rearrangement joins TRBV5-5 to TRBJ2-7; 11 bases line up with TRBD2. The CDR3 spans 15 residues. J gave up 7 bases and V 0 bases, and 6 bases lay outside the gene matches. Germline V gene data show CDR1 as SGHKS and CDR2 as YYEKEE (reference sequence). DNA of the CDR3: TGTGCCAGCAGCTTGGAGGGACTAGCGGTTCAGGAGCAGTACTTC. It encodes CASSLEGLAVQEQYF. Based on the CDR3 plus reference TRBV5-5 and TRBJ2-7, the full variable domain is DAGVTQSPTHLIKTRGQQVTLRCSPISGHKSVSWYQQVLGQGPQFIFQYYEKEERGRGNFPDRFSARQFPNYSSELNVNALLLGDSALYLCASSLEGLAVQEQYFGPGTRLTVT.